The 27 T cell receptor beta chains in this list originate from one sample, sequenced in a study of OX40 agonist ivuxolimab in advanced cancers. Clones were read by immunoSEQ multiplex PCR, and TCRdb kept only the in-frame ones, dropping some. The sample shows 65,000 to 85,000 clones, 80% to 95% of them seen only once. Sequenced material: CD4+ or CD8+ T cells sorted from blood, taken in a trial of the OX40 agonist ivuxolimab. The receptors come from an adult with an advanced solid tumor such as melanoma, head and neck, liver or kidney cancer.

Only one count was recorded for this clone. The rearrangement joins TRBV2 to TRBJ2-7, with 10 nucleotides matching TRBD1. V lost 7 bases, J lost 2 bases, and 8 bases stayed unmatched. Germline V CDR1 and CDR2: SNHLY, FYNNEI. The CDR3 contains 15 residues. The CDR3 loop is CASNPGTGDPYEQYF. In nucleotides, the CDR3 is TGTGCCAGCAACCCAGGGACAGGGGACCCCTACGAGCAGTACTTC.

The chain combines TRBV5-4 with TRBJ2-1, with unresolved D. V lost 0 bases and J lost 1, with 8 bases in between. The CDR3 totals 15 residues. CDR1 and CDR2 from the germline V gene are SGHNT and YYREEE (reference sequence). The DNA of the CDR3 is TGTGCCAGCAGCTTGGGCGCGAGTTCCTACAATGAGCAGTTCTTC. Amino acids: CASSLGASSYNEQFF.

This chain connects TRBV5-1 to TRBJ2-7; 7 nucleotides agree with TRBD1. The CDR3 runs 15 residues. Germline CDR1 reads SGHRS; CDR2 reads YFSETQ. Germline trimming cut 0 bases from V and 4 bases from J; bases unmatched to any gene: 7. The CDR3 nucleotides read TGCGCCAGCAGCTTGGCCGTAGGGGGCAGGTACGAGCAGTACTTC. Its protein product is CASSLAVGGRYEQYF.

J is TRBJ2-7 and V is TRBV21-1; TRBD2, the D gene given by the table, was not confirmed from the DNA. TRBV21-1 is noted as a pseudogene. This CDR3 has 15 residues. The CDR3 nucleotides read TGTGCCAGCAGCAAAAGAAGGGCTTCGAGGGCCGAGCAGTACTTC. It yields the protein CASSKRRASRAEQYF.

The chain links TRBV29-1 to TRBJ2-1; D not certain. Between the trimmed V and J ends, which lost 7 bases and 5 bases, there was a span of 15 bases. This CDR3 comprises 13 residues. Germline V gene sequence: CDR1 SQVTM, CDR2 ANQGSEA. The CDR3 DNA sequence: TGCAGCGGAGACGTCATGTACGACAATGAGCAGTTCTTC. Residues: CSGDVMYDNEQFF.

The V call is TRBV19, the J call TRBJ1-1; a weak D match, TRBD1 (6 bases). The CDR3 is 15 amino acids. The germline V gene has CDR1 LNHDA and CDR2 SQIVND (reference sequence). With 5 bases removed from V and 4 bases from J, the gap between germline ends came to 17 bases. The CDR3 loop reads CASSPGQSPFTEAFF. The DNA for the CDR3 is TGTGCCAGTAGTCCAGGACAGAGCCCCTTCACTGAAGCTTTCTTT.

The chain links TRBV13 to TRBJ1-6; possible D gene TRBD1, 6 bases. Germline V gene lookup returns CDR1 PRHDT and CDR2 FYEKMQ (reference sequence). V was shortened by 5 bases and J by 6 bases, with 17 bases between the two germline ends. The CDR3 is 16 residues long. CDR3 coding DNA: TGTGCCAGCAGCACCGGGGGGGGCCGGGGTAATTCACCCCTCCACTTT. Translating gives CASSTGGGRGNSPLHF. Based on the CDR3 plus reference TRBV13 and TRBJ1-6, the full variable domain is AAGVIQSPRHLIKEKRETATLKCYPIPRHDTVYWYQQGPGQDPQFLISFYEKMQSDKGSIPDRFSAQQFSDYHSELNMSSLELGDSALYFCASSTGGGRGNSPLHFGNGTRLTVT.

J is TRBJ2-1 and V is TRBV13; maybe TRBD2 (5 bases). Germline V CDR1 and CDR2: PRHDT, FYEKMQ (reference sequence). The length of the CDR3 is 13 residues. The V gene lost 3 bases and the J gene lost 8 bases, with 11 bases spanning the gap. The chain's CDR3 is CASSFLEGDEQFF. In DNA form, the CDR3 reads TGTGCCAGCAGCTTTCTAGAGGGCGATGAGCAGTTCTTC.

The chain couples TRBV5-1 to TRBJ1-3; D is uncertain. The CDR3 has 11 residues. V gave up 4 bases and J gave up 4 bases, with 3 bases separating them. Germline CDR1 is SGHRS and CDR2 is YFSETQ. CDR3 nucleotide sequence: TGCGCCAGCAGCGGGGGAAACACCATATATTTT. Translation gives CASSGGNTIYF.

This chain connects TRBV19 to TRBJ1-5, with no clear D. Germline-derived CDR1 and CDR2 are LNHDA and SQIVND (reference sequence). The CDR3 is made up of 16 amino acids. Trimming stripped 8 bases from V and 0 bases from J, with 17 bases between. CDR3 nucleotides: TGTGCCAGTCGGGAAGGCTGGACGGGTAGCAATCAGCCCCAGCATTTT. Protein product: CASREGWTGSNQPQHF.

This rearrangement joins TRBV6-1 to TRBJ1-1, with D perhaps matching TRBD1 (6 bases). The V end was cut by 7 bases, the J end by 4 bases, with 13 bases between. The germline CDR1 and CDR2 sequences are MNHNS and SASEGT. The CDR3 consists of 13 residues. The CDR3 reads CASTEGGGTEAFF. CDR3 DNA sequence: TGTGCCAGCACCGAAGGGGGTGGCACTGAAGCTTTCTTT.

The V gene is TRBV5-8, the J gene TRBJ2-4, with D possibly matching TRBD2 (6 bases). The germline gives CDR1 SGHTS, CDR2 YDEGEE. This CDR3 is built from 11 residues. V lost 5 bases, J lost 7 bases, and 7 bases lay in between. This CDR3 is CASRGTNIQYF. DNA of the CDR3: TGTGCCAGCAGGGGGACTAACATTCAGTACTTC.

The chain couples TRBV27 to TRBJ2-3; 7 bases fit TRBD1. The CDR3 has 16 amino acids. From germline, CDR1 is MNHEY and CDR2 SMNVEV (reference sequence). Trimming cost V 5 bases and J 2 bases; bases outside gene matches: 10. CDR3 coding DNA: TGTGCCAGCAGTCACGGGACAGACCCAATCACAGATACGCAGTATTTT. Translating gives CASSHGTDPITDTQYF.

The chain recombines TRBV15 with TRBJ1-5; tentative D call: TRBD1 (6 bases). The V and J ends lost 3 bases and 8 bases respectively, with 17 bases between them. CDR3 length: 15 amino acids. Germline assignment: CDR1 LNHNV and CDR2 YYDKDF (reference sequence). CDR3 amino acids: CATSSGSGGSEPQHF. CDR3 sequence (DNA): TGTGCCACCAGCAGCGGTTCGGGGGGCTCTGAGCCCCAGCATTTT.

The chain is built from TRBV13 and TRBJ2-5; tentatively, D is TRBD1 or TRBD2 (5 bases each). The CDR3 extends over 14 amino acids. The V gene lost 5 bases and the J gene lost 3 bases, with 13 bases spanning the gap. Germline CDR1 PRHDT, CDR2 FYEKMQ (reference sequence). CDR3 sequence: CASSSLVGEETQYF. For the CDR3, the DNA is TGTGCCAGCAGCAGCCTAGTGGGGGAAGAGACCCAGTACTTC.

The J gene is TRBJ1-5, the V gene TRBV19; TRBD1 matches at 8 bases. The junction had 8 bases not matched to a gene; V was cut back by 10 bases and J by 6 bases. Germline assignment: CDR1 LNHDA and CDR2 SQIVND (reference sequence). CDR3 length equals 13 residues. CDR3 region: CATRGQGFQPQHF. The CDR3 DNA is TGTGCCACCAGAGGACAGGGCTTTCAGCCCCAGCATTTT.

Here the CDR3 DNA reads TGTGCCAGCAGTAACGGGCCTAATGAGCAGTTCTTC. Translation: CASSNGPNEQFF. The chain recombines TRBV6-5 with TRBJ2-1; D unresolved. Trimming shortened V by 5 bases and J by 7 bases, and 9 bases separated the two germline ends. The CDR3 runs 12 residues. Germline values: CDR1 MNHEY, CDR2 SVGAGI.

The V and J genes are TRBV6-6 and TRBJ2-7; D is perhaps TRBD1 or TRBD2 (6 bases each). Trimming removed 7 bases from V and 6 bases from J, with 19 bases in between. CDR3 length: 14 amino acids. Looked up from germline, CDR1 is MNHNY and CDR2 is SVGAGI (reference sequence). CDR3 nucleotide sequence: TGTGCCAGCAATCCCCTAGGGGGGCTGGCCGAGCAGTACTTC. Translation gives CASNPLGGLAEQYF.

This chain joins TRBV29-1 and TRBJ2-7; weak D call: TRBD1 (6 bases). The germline CDR1 and CDR2 sequences are SQVTM and ANQGSEA. V was shortened by 3 bases and J by 3 bases, with 12 bases between the two germline ends. This CDR3 region has 13 residues. The CDR3: CSVDTGSNYEQYF. In nucleotides, the CDR3 is TGCAGCGTTGACACAGGGAGTAACTACGAGCAGTACTTC.

V is TRBV6-5 and J is TRBJ1-2; 8 nucleotides line up with TRBD1. Germline V CDR1 and CDR2: MNHEY, SVGAGI. V dropped 6 bases and J dropped 4; count of bases not matched to a gene: 7. This CDR3 has 14 amino acids. CDR3 in DNA: TGTGCCAGCAGCCCACGGACAGGGCTCTATGGCTACACCTTC. Protein sequence: CASSPRTGLYGYTF.

The chain recombines TRBV5-6 with TRBJ2-5; D is possibly TRBD1 or TRBD2 (8 bases each). This CDR3 spans 16 amino acids. Trimming removed 2 bases from V and 4 bases from J, with 18 bases in between. Germline CDR1 is SGHDT and CDR2 is YYEEEE. CDR3: CASSFTGQAGGETQYF. CDR3 DNA sequence: TGTGCCAGCAGCTTCACGGGACAGGCGGGGGGAGAGACCCAGTACTTC.

The chain is built from TRBV9 and TRBJ1-2, with TRBD1 as a possible D gene (6 bases). Germline CDR1 SGDLS, CDR2 YYNGEE. The CDR3 contains 15 residues. Trimming removed 4 bases from V and 4 bases from J, with 17 bases in between. As DNA, the CDR3 is TGTGCCAGCAGCCCCCCGGACAGAAGCCCCTATGGCTACACCTTC. Residues: CASSPPDRSPYGYTF.

The chain couples TRBV18 to TRBJ1-4; possibly TRBD1 for D (6 bases). Trimming stripped 2 bases from V and 7 bases from J, with 11 bases between. The CDR3 sequence is 14 residues long. CDR1 is KGHSH, CDR2 LQKENI, per germline. The CDR3 nucleotides read TGTGCCAGCTCACCAGGGGGCGAGGGTGAAAAACTGTTTTTT. Amino acid sequence: CASSPGGEGEKLFF.

The chain links TRBV5-6 to TRBJ1-2; TRBD1 aligns across 8 bases. Germline loops: CDR1 SGHDT, CDR2 YYEEEE. The V gene end was trimmed by 0 bases and the J gene end by 8 bases; junction bases not matched to a gene: 3. The CDR3 loop spans 13 amino acids. The CDR3 coding sequence is TGTGCCAGCAGCTTGGGAGCAGGGGGCGGCTACACCTTC. It translates to CASSLGAGGGYTF.

The J gene is TRBJ2-7, the V gene TRBV7-8; 8 bases match TRBD1. The CDR3 spans 13 residues. CDR1 and CDR2 (germline): SGHVS, FQNEAQ. J gave up 7 bases and V 4 bases, and 6 bases lay outside the gene matches. The CDR3 DNA follows: TGTGCCAGCAGCTCCACAGGGGGTGGGGAGCAGTACTTC. The encoded protein is CASSSTGGGEQYF.

The chain recombines TRBV9 with TRBJ1-6; tentatively, D is TRBD1 (5 bases). This CDR3 spans 14 amino acids. V lost 5 bases, J lost 6 bases, and 12 bases lay in between. The germline V gene encodes CDR1 SGDLS and CDR2 YYNGEE. The DNA for the CDR3 is TGTGCCAGCAGTGAGGGGCACCTTAATTCACCCCTCCACTTT. Its protein is CASSEGHLNSPLHF.

This clone appeared once. This chain links TRBV4-1 with TRBJ1-1, with D maybe TRBD1 (5 bases). There are 15 residues in the CDR3. Trimming took off 4 bases at V and 4 bases at J, with 16 bases between the two ends. Looked up from germline, CDR1 is MGHRA and CDR2 is YSYEKL. The DNA for the CDR3 is TGCGCCAGCAGCCTCGAGACGCAGGGCGGCACTGAAGCTTTCTTT. Translating it yields CASSLETQGGTEAFF.